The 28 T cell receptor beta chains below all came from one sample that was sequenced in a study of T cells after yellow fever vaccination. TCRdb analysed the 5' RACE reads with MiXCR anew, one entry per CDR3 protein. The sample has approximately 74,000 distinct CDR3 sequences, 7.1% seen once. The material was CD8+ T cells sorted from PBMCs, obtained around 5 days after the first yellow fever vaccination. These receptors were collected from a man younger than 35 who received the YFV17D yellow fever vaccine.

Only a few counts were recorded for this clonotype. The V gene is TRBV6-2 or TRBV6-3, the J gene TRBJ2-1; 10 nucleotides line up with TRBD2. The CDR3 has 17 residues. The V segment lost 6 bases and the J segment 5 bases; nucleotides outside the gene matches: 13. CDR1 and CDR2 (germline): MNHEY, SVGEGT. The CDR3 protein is CASSLPLTSGADNEQFF. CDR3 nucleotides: TGTGCCAGCAGCTTACCCCTAACTAGCGGGGCTGACAATGAGCAGTTCTTC.

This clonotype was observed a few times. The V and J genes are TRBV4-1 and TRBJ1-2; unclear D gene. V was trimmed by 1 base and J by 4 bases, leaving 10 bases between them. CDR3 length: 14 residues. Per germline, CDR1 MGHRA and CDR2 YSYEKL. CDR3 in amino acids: CASSQGTTAYGYTF. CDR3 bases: TGCGCCAGCAGCCAAGGAACCACAGCCTATGGCTACACCTTC.

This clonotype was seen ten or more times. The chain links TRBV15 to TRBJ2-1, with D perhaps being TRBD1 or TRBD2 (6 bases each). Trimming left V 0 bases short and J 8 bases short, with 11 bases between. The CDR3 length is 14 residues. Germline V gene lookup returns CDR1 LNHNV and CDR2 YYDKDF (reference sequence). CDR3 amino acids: CATSREGGRDEQFF. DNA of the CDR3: TGTGCCACCAGCAGAGAAGGGGGGCGGGATGAGCAGTTCTTC.

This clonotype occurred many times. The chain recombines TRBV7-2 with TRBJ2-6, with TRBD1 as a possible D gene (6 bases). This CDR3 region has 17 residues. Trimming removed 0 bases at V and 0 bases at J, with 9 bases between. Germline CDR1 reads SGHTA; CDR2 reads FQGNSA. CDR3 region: CASSLAGAFSGANVLTF. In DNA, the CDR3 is TGTGCCAGCAGCTTAGCGGGGGCCTTCTCTGGGGCCAACGTCCTGACTTTC.

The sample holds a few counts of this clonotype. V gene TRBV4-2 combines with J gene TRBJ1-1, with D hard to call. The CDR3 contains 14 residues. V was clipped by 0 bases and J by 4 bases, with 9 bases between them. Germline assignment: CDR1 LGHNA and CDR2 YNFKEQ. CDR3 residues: CASSQDLGGTEAFF. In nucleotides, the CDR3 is TGTGCCAGCAGCCAAGATCTGGGAGGCACTGAAGCTTTCTTT.

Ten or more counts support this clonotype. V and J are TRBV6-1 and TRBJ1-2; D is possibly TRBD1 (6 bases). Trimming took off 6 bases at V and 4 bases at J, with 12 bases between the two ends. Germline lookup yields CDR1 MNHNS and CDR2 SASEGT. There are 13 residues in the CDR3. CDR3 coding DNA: TGTGCCAGCAGCCCGGGGGGCCTCTATGGCTACACCTTC. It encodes CASSPGGLYGYTF.

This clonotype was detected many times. The CDR3 sequence: CASSLAGEQFF. The CDR3 coding sequence is TGCGCCAGCAGCTTGGCTGGTGAGCAGTTCTTC. The chain is built from TRBV5-1 and TRBJ2-1; D is uncertain. The CDR3 runs 11 residues. Trimming removed 0 bases from V and 9 bases from J, with 4 bases in between. Germline values: CDR1 SGHRS, CDR2 YFSETQ.

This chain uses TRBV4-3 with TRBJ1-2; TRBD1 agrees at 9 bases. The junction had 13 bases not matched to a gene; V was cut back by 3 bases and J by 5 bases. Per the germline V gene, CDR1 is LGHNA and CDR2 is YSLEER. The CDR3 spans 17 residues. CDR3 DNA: TGCGCCAGCAGCCAGGGACAGGGACTTACCCAGAAGTATGGCTACACCTTC. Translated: CASSQGQGLTQKYGYTF.

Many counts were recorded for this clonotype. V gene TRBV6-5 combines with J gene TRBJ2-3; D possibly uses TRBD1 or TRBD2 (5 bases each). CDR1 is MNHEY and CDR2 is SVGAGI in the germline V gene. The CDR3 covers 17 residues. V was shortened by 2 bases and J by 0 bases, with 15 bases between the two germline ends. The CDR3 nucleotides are TGTGCCAGCAGTTACCACGGGGCACCCACTAGCACAGATACGCAGTATTTT. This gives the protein CASSYHGAPTSTDTQYF.

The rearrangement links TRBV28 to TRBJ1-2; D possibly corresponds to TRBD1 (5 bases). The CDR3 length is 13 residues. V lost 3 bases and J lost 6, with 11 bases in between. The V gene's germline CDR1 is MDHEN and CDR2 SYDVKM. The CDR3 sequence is CASSFGTQNGYTF. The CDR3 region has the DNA TGTGCCAGCAGTTTCGGGACGCAAAATGGCTACACCTTC.

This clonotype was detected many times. This chain's CDR3 is CASSRDGHQETQYF. In nucleotides, the CDR3 is TGTGCCAGCAGCAGAGACGGGCACCAAGAGACCCAGTACTTC. The V and J genes are TRBV13 and TRBJ2-5; D gene ambiguous. The germline V gene has CDR1 PRHDT and CDR2 FYEKMQ (reference sequence). The CDR3 extends over 14 amino acids. Trimming took 5 bases from V and 0 from J, leaving 10 bases between them. The full variable domain, rest sourced from reference TRBV13 and TRBJ2-5, is AAGVIQSPRHLIKEKRETATLKCYPIPRHDTVYWYQQGPGQDPQFLISFYEKMQSDKGSIPDRFSAQQFSDYHSELNMSSLELGDSALYFCASSRDGHQETQYFGPGTRLLVL.

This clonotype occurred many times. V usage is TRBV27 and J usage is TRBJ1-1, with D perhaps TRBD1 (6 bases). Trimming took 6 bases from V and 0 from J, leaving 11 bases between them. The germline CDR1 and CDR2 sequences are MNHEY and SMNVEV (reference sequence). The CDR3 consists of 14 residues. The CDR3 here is CASSGDMMNTEAFF. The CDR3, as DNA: TGTGCCAGCAGCGGGGACATGATGAACACTGAAGCTTTCTTT.

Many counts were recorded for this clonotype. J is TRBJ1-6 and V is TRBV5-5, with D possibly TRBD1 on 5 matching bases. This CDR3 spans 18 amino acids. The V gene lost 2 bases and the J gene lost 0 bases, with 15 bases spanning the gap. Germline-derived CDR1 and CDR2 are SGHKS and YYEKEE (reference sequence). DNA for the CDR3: TGTGCCAGCAGCTTAATTTTCAGGGACCGCTCCTATAATTCACCCCTCCACTTT. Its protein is CASSLIFRDRSYNSPLHF.

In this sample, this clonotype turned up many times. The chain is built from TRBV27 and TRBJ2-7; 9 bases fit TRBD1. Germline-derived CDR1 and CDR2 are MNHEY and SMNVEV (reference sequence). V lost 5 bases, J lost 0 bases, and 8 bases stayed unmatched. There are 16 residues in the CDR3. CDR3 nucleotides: TGTGCCAGCAGTCTAAACACGGGACAGGGCTCCTACGAGCAGTACTTC. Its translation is CASSLNTGQGSYEQYF.

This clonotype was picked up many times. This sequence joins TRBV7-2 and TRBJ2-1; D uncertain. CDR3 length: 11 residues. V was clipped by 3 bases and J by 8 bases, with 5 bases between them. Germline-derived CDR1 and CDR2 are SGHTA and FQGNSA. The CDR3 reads CASSLLDEQFF. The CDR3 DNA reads TGTGCCAGCAGCTTGCTGGATGAGCAGTTCTTC.

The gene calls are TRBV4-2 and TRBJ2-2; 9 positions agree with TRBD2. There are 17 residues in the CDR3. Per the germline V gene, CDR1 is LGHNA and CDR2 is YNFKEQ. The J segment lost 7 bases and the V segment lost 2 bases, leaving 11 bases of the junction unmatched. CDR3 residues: CASSQPSARGGNGELFF. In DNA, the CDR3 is TGTGCCAGCAGCCAACCTTCGGCGCGGGGGGGCAACGGGGAGCTGTTTTTT.

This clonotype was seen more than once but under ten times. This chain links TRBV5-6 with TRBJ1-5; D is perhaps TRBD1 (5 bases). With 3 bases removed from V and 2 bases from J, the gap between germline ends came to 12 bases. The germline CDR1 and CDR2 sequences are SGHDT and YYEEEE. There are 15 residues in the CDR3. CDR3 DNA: TGTGCCAGCAGCTCCGGGGGGGTTGGCAATCAGCCCCAGCATTTT. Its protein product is CASSSGGVGNQPQHF.

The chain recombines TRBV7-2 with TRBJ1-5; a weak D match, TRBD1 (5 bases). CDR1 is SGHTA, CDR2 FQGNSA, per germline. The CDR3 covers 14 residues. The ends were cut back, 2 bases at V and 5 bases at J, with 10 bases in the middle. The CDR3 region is CASSLYGADQPQHF. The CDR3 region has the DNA TGTGCCAGCAGCTTATACGGGGCGGATCAGCCCCAGCATTTT.

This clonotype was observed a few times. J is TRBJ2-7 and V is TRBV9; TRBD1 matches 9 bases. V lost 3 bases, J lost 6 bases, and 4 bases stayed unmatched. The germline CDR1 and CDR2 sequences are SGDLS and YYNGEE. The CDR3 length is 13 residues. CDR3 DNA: TGTGCCAGCAGCGCCGGGACAGGGCGCGAGCAGTACTTC. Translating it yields CASSAGTGREQYF.

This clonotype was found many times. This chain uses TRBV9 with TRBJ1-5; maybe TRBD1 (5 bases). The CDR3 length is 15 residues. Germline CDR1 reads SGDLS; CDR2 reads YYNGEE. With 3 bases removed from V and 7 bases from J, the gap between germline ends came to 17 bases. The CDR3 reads CASSGGDAPIQPQHF. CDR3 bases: TGTGCCAGCAGCGGGGGGGACGCCCCAATCCAGCCCCAGCATTTT.

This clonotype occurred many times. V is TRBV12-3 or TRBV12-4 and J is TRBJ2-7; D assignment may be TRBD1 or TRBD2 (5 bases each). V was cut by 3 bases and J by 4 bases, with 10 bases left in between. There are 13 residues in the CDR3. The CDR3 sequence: CASSLRGSYEQYF. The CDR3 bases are TGTGCCAGCAGTTTGAGGGGCTCGTACGAGCAGTACTTC.

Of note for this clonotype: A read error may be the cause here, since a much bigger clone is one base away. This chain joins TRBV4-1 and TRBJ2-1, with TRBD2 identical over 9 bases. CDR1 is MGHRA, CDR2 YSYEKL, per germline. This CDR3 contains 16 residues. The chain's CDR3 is CAGSLRAGGFYNEQFF. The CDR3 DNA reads TGCGCCGGCAGCCTCAGAGCGGGGGGATTTTACAATGAGCAGTTCTTC.

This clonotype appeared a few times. The CDR3: CASSYTGGEQYV. The DNA for the CDR3 is TGTGCCAGCAGTTATACAGGAGGTGAGCAGTACGTC. The chain carries TRBV6-2 or TRBV6-3 and TRBJ2-7; the D gene could be TRBD1 or TRBD2 (5 bases each). Trimming took off 3 bases at V and 7 bases at J, with 10 bases between the two ends. CDR1 is MNHEY, CDR2 SVGEGT, per germline. The CDR3 has 12 amino acids.

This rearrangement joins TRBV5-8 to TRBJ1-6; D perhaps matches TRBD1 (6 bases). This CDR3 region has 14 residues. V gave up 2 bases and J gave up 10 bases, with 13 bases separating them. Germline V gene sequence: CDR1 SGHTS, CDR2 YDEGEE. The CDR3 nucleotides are TGTGCCAGCAGCTTTAGCCAGGGGAACTCACCCCTCCACTTT. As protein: CASSFSQGNSPLHF.

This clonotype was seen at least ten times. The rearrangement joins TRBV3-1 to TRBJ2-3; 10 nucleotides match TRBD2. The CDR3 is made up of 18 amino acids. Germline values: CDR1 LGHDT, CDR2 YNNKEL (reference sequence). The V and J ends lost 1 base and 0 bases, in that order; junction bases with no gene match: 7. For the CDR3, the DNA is TGTGCCAGCAGCCAAGGGCTAGCGGGGGCCTCTAGCACAGATACGCAGTATTTT. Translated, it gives CASSQGLAGASSTDTQYF.

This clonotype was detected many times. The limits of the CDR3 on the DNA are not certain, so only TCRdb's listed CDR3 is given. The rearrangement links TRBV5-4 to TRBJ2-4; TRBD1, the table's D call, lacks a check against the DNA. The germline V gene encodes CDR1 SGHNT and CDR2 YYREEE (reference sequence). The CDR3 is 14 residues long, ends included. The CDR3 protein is CASSFGPGENIQYF.

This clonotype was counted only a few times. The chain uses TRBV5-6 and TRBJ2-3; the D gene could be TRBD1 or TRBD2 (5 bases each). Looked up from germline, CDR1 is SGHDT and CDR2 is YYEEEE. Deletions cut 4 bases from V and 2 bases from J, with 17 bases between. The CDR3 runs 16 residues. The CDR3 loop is CASSLLQGPYTDTQYF. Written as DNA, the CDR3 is TGTGCCAGCAGCCTCCTCCAGGGACCGTACACAGATACGCAGTATTTT.

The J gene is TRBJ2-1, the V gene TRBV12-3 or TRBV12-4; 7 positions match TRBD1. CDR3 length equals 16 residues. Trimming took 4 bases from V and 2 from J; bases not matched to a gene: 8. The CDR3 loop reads CASSSRDSTTYNEQFF. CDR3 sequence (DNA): TGTGCCAGCAGTTCCCGGGACAGCACAACCTACAATGAGCAGTTCTTC.